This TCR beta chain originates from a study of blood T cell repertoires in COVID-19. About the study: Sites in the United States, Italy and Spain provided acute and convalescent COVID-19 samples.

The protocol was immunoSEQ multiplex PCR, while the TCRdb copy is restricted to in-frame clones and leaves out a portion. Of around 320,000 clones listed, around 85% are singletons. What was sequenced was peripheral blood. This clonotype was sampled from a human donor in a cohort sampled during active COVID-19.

The CDR3 bases are TGCAGCGGCCTTCAGTTCCCGAACACTGAAGCTTTCTTT. It translates to CSGLQFPNTEAFF. The genes are TRBV29-1 and TRBJ1-1; D not certain. Germline assignment: CDR1 SQVTM and CDR2 ANQGSEA. V lost 7 bases, J lost 1 base, and 13 bases lay in between. The CDR3 covers 13 residues.